A selection of T cell receptor beta chains follows, all from one sample in a study of Ad26.COV2.S vaccination and SARS-CoV-2 variants. Measured with immunoSEQ multiplex PCR; TCRdb has only the in-frame clones, and not every one. The data contain fewer than 400,000 clones, 85% to 90% of them singletons. The specimen was peripheral blood, collected in a trial of Ad26.COV2.S vaccine versus placebo. These receptors originate from a person between 18 and 60 years old who received the Ad26.COV2.S COVID-19 vaccine or a placebo. The CDR3 runs from the conserved cysteine through the conserved F or W. D genes are given only for firm matches. Some rows have no size entry. The others give once, few or many, or a class for an expanded clone.

DNA: TGTGCCAGCAGTTTACGATACGGTGAGCAGTTCTTC
CDR3: CASSLRYGEQFF
V: TRBV27
J: TRBJ2-1
D: NA
size: NA

DNA: TGTGCCAGCAGCTTACCTTTCCCCGGGGAGCTGTTTTTT
CDR3: CASSLPFPGELFF
V: TRBV7-9
J: TRBJ2-2
D: NA
size: NA

DNA: TGTGCCAGCAGCTTCCGTGGAGGCCAAGCTTTCTTT
CDR3: CASSFRGGQAFF
V: TRBV7-2
J: TRBJ1-1
D: NA
size: NA

DNA: TGTGCCAGCTCACCACTGGGGGACTGGGAAGCTTTCTTT
CDR3: CASSPLGDWEAFF
V: TRBV18
J: TRBJ1-1
D: NA
size: NA

DNA: TGTGCCAGCGGCGGCGGGGGATGGGGCTACACCTTC
CDR3: CASGGGGWGYTF
V: TRBV5-6
J: TRBJ1-2
D: NA
size: once

DNA: TGTGCCAGCAGCTTAGTGGTGGCAGGGGGACCCTATAATTCACCCCTCCACTTT
CDR3: CASSLVVAGGPYNSPLHF
V: TRBV7-9
J: TRBJ1-6
D: TRBD1
size: NA

DNA: TGTGCCAGTACCCCTCGCCTCCGGGACAGGGACGAGCAGTACTTC
CDR3: CASTPRLRDRDEQYF
V: TRBV19
J: TRBJ2-7
D: TRBD1
size: NA

DNA: TGCGCCAGCAGCCAAGGGGCCGGGACTAGCGGCACAGATACGCAGTATTTT
CDR3: CASSQGAGTSGTDTQYF
V: TRBV4-3
J: TRBJ2-3
D: TRBD2
size: NA

DNA: TGTGCCAGCAGGCGTTGGGGGCCGGCTGGTAAGGCCATGGGAAGATATGGCTACACCTTC
CDR3: CASRRWGPAGKAMGRYGYTF
V: TRBV5-5
J: TRBJ1-2
D: NA
size: NA

DNA: TGCGCCAGCAGCCCGGGCCCCGTTTACGATCAGCCCCAGCATTTT
CDR3: CASSPGPVYDQPQHF
V: TRBV4-1
J: TRBJ1-5
D: NA
size: few

DNA: TGTGCCAGCTCGCCCCAACGACAAAATGAAAAACTGTTTTTT
CDR3: CASSPQRQNEKLFF
V: TRBV18
J: TRBJ1-4
D: NA
size: NA

DNA: TGTGCCAGCAGTCGTGGAAACACCATATATTTT
CDR3: CASSRGNTIYF
V: TRBV12-3/TRBV12-4
J: TRBJ1-3
D: NA
size: NA

DNA: TGTGCCAGCAGTACTAGCGGGGGAGGCGCAGATACGCAGTATTTT
CDR3: CASSTSGGGADTQYF
V: TRBV6-2/TRBV6-3
J: TRBJ2-3
D: TRBD2
size: NA

DNA: TGTGCCAGCCGGTTAGCGGGGGGAATCACAGATACGCAGTATTTT
CDR3: CASRLAGGITDTQYF
V: TRBV27
J: TRBJ2-3
D: TRBD2
size: NA

DNA: TGTGCCAGCAGCCAAGAACAGGTAAACACTGAAGCTTTCTTT
CDR3: CASSQEQVNTEAFF
V: TRBV3-1/TRBV3-2
J: TRBJ1-1
D: NA
size: once

DNA: TGTGCCAGCAGAGTAGGGGGGGTGAACACTGAAGCTTTCTTT
CDR3: CASRVGGVNTEAFF
V: TRBV6-5
J: TRBJ1-1
D: NA
size: NA

DNA: TGTGCCACCGACGGGGGAAGCCCCTTCTATGGCTACACCTTC
CDR3: CATDGGSPFYGYTF
V: TRBV7-2
J: TRBJ1-2
D: NA
size: NA

DNA: TGCAGTACCTCTTTTCAAGAGACCCAGTACTTC
CDR3: CSTSFQETQYF
V: TRBV20-1
J: TRBJ2-5
D: NA
size: NA

DNA: TGTGCCAGCTCGCCTACAGTGATGGAGCAGTACTTC
CDR3: CASSPTVMEQYF
V: TRBV18
J: TRBJ2-7
D: NA
size: NA

DNA: TGTGCCAGCAGCGCCAGTCCTTGGGACATAGGCCTCGAGACCCAGTACTTC
CDR3: CASSASPWDIGLETQYF
V: TRBV11-3
J: TRBJ2-5
D: NA
size: NA

DNA: TGCAGCGTTGAGAAAGGGCTGGGGCAGGGAAATGGCTACACCTTC
CDR3: CSVEKGLGQGNGYTF
V: TRBV29-1
J: TRBJ1-2
D: NA
size: NA

DNA: TGTGCCAGCAGTTACTCCTTGACAGGGGGCAATGAGCAGTTCTTC
CDR3: CASSYSLTGGNEQFF
V: TRBV6-5
J: TRBJ2-1
D: TRBD1
size: NA

DNA: TGCAGCGTAAAAGGGACAGTTGGAGATACGCAGTATTTT
CDR3: CSVKGTVGDTQYF
V: TRBV29-1
J: TRBJ2-3
D: TRBD1
size: NA

DNA: TGTGCCAGCAGCCAGGCAGGGGGCGATGAGCAGTTCTTC
CDR3: CASSQAGGDEQFF
V: TRBV5-4
J: TRBJ2-1
D: TRBD1
size: NA

DNA: TGTGCCAGCAGTGAATGGGGAGGTGTATCGACTAATGAAAAACTGTTTTTT
CDR3: CASSEWGGVSTNEKLFF
V: TRBV6-1
J: TRBJ1-4
D: NA
size: NA

DNA: TGCGCCAGCAGCCAAGGACAGGGCCTAGTTAACAATGAGCAGTTCTTC
CDR3: CASSQGQGLVNNEQFF
V: TRBV4-3
J: TRBJ2-1
D: TRBD1
size: NA

DNA: TGCGCCAGCAGTTATGGGGGGCAGGGTGAAGCTTTCTTT
CDR3: CASSYGGQGEAFF
V: TRBV5-1
J: TRBJ1-1
D: NA
size: once

DNA: TGCGCCAGCAGAGACGGAATTGCTAACTATGGCTACACCTTC
CDR3: CASRDGIANYGYTF
V: TRBV10-1
J: TRBJ1-2
D: NA
size: few

DNA: TGTGCCAGCTCACCTCCCGTGGGCTACGAGCAGTACTTC
CDR3: CASSPPVGYEQYF
V: TRBV18
J: TRBJ2-7
D: NA
size: NA

DNA: TGCGCCAGCAGCTTGGCCGATTTGAGGGGTGAGCAGTTCTTC
CDR3: CASSLADLRGEQFF
V: TRBV5-1
J: TRBJ2-1
D: NA
size: NA

DNA: TGCAGCGTTACCGACAGCTCCTACGAGCAGTACTTC
CDR3: CSVTDSSYEQYF
V: TRBV29-1
J: TRBJ2-7
D: NA
size: NA

DNA: TGTGCCATCAGGGGACTAGCGGGGGGCCCTGATACGCAGTATTTT
CDR3: CAIRGLAGGPDTQYF
V: TRBV10-3
J: TRBJ2-3
D: TRBD2
size: NA

DNA: TGTGCCAGCGGCCCTTTTCAGCCCCAGCATTTT
CDR3: CASGPFQPQHF
V: TRBV27
J: TRBJ1-5
D: NA
size: NA

DNA: TGTGCCAGCAGTCGCAACAGGGGCGGTGGAAACACCATATATTTT
CDR3: CASSRNRGGGNTIYF
V: TRBV6-5
J: TRBJ1-3
D: TRBD1
size: NA

DNA: TGTGCCAGCAGCTACGACAGGGGTCAGCATTTT
CDR3: CASSYDRGQHF
V: TRBV7-2
J: TRBJ1-5
D: TRBD1
size: NA

DNA: TGTGCCAGCAGCTTAGTGGACAGCCCCAACTATGGCTACACCTTC
CDR3: CASSLVDSPNYGYTF
V: TRBV7-2
J: TRBJ1-2
D: NA
size: once

DNA: TGTGCCAGCAGTTACGAACTCGGTTACGAGCAGTACTTC
CDR3: CASSYELGYEQYF
V: TRBV6-5
J: TRBJ2-7
D: NA
size: once

DNA: TGTGCCAGCAGCTTAAGACAGGGAGGGCACGAGCAGTACTTC
CDR3: CASSLRQGGHEQYF
V: TRBV7-2
J: TRBJ2-7
D: NA
size: NA

DNA: TGTGCCAGCAGCGGTAGGCTCTTACAATACAATGAGCAGTTCTTC
CDR3: CASSGRLLQYNEQFF
V: TRBV5-8
J: TRBJ2-1
D: NA
size: once

DNA: TGTGCCAGCAGTTTCTTTACGGGGGGGAATGGCTACACCTTC
CDR3: CASSFFTGGNGYTF
V: TRBV28
J: TRBJ1-2
D: NA
size: NA

DNA: TGCGCCAGTACAACCGGGACGGTGAACACCGGGGAGCTGTTTTTT
CDR3: CASTTGTVNTGELFF
V: TRBV5-1
J: TRBJ2-2
D: NA
size: NA

DNA: TGTGCCAGCAGCCAAACTAAAGGGGAGATCGACTACGAGCAGTACTTC
CDR3: CASSQTKGEIDYEQYF
V: TRBV3-1/TRBV3-2
J: TRBJ2-7
D: NA
size: NA

DNA: TGCGCCAGCAGCATAGGAGACAGCACTCCCTTCGGAAAACTGTTTTTT
CDR3: CASSIGDSTPFGKLFF
V: TRBV5-1
J: TRBJ1-4
D: NA
size: NA

DNA: TGTGCCAGCAGTTACTCACAGGGGAACACCGGGGAGCTGTTTTTT
CDR3: CASSYSQGNTGELFF
V: TRBV6-2/TRBV6-3
J: TRBJ2-2
D: NA
size: NA

DNA: TGCGCCAGCAGTCCCTCCAGCGCCACAGATACGCAGTATTTT
CDR3: CASSPSSATDTQYF
V: TRBV5-1
J: TRBJ2-3
D: NA
size: NA

DNA: TGTGCCAGCTCACCAGCGCAGGGGTTATGGAGTGCGCGTGGCTACACCTTC
CDR3: CASSPAQGLWSARGYTF
V: TRBV18
J: TRBJ1-2
D: NA
size: NA

DNA: TGTGCCAGCAGCGACACGACAGCTAACACTGAAGCTTTCTTT
CDR3: CASSDTTANTEAFF
V: TRBV7-9
J: TRBJ1-1
D: NA
size: NA

DNA: TGCGCCAGCAGCTTGGTTCCCGGACAGGTTGAATATGGCTACACCTTC
CDR3: CASSLVPGQVEYGYTF
V: TRBV5-1
J: TRBJ1-2
D: TRBD1
size: few

DNA: TGTGCCAGCAGCCCCTCCCCAGCGGCGGGGAACGAGCAGTACTTC
CDR3: CASSPSPAAGNEQYF
V: TRBV5-5
J: TRBJ2-7
D: NA
size: NA